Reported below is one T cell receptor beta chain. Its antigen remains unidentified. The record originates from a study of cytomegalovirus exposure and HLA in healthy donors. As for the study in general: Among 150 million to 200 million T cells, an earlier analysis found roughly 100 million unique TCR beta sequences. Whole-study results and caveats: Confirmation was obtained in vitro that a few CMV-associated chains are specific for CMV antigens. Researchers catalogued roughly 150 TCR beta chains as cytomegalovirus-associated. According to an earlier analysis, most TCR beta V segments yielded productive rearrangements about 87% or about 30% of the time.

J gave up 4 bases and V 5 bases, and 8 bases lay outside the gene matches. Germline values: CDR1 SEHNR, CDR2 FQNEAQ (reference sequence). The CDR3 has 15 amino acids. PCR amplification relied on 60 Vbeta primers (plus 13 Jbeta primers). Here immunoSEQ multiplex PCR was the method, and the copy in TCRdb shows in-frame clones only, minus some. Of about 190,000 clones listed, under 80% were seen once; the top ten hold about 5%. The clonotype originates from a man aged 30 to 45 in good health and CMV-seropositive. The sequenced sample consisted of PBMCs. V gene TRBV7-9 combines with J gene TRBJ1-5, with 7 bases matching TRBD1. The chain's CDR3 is CASSATGNKNQPQHF. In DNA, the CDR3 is TGTGCCAGCAGCGCGACAGGGAATAAGAATCAGCCCCAGCATTTT.